This is a list of T cell receptor beta chains from one sample in a study of Ad26.COV2.S vaccination and SARS-CoV-2 variants. The table came from immunoSEQ multiplex PCR; TCRdb's copy has only in-frame clones and leaves some out. The data show 300,000 to 350,000 clones, about 90% seen once. The sample in question was peripheral blood, obtained in a trial of Ad26.COV2.S vaccine versus placebo. The origin of the receptors is a person aged 18 to 59 who received the Ad26.COV2.S COVID-19 vaccine or a placebo. Each CDR3 is given with its conserved first and last residue. The order of the fields is V gene, clone size, D gene, J gene, CDR3 DNA, CDR3 protein. The D gene is left open where the match is weak. Only some rows state a clone size, as once, few, many or a class for expanded clones.

v_call: TRBV25-1; clone_size: -; d_call: TRBD1; j_call: TRBJ2-2; cdr3_nt: TGTGCCAGCAGTGGCTGGACAGGTCGGATGATGGGGGAGCTGTTTTTT; cdr3_aa: CASSGWTGRMMGELFF
v_call: TRBV5-5; clone_size: once; d_call: TRBD2; j_call: TRBJ2-6; cdr3_nt: TGTGCCAGCAGCTTATGGGACTGGGGAGGGTCTGGGGCCAACGTCCTGACTTTC; cdr3_aa: CASSLWDWGGSGANVLTF
v_call: TRBV5-1; clone_size: -; d_call: -; j_call: TRBJ2-7; cdr3_nt: TGCGCCAGCAGCTGGGGGACAAAGCTATACTCCTACGAGCAGTACTTC; cdr3_aa: CASSWGTKLYSYEQYF
v_call: TRBV12-3/TRBV12-4; clone_size: -; d_call: -; j_call: TRBJ2-6; cdr3_nt: TGTGCCAGCAGCCACTCTGGGGCCAACGTCCTGACTTTC; cdr3_aa: CASSHSGANVLTF
v_call: TRBV6-6; clone_size: -; d_call: -; j_call: TRBJ1-4; cdr3_nt: TGTGCCAGCAAGGGGGGTAATGAAAAACTGTTTTTT; cdr3_aa: CASKGGNEKLFF
v_call: TRBV29-1; clone_size: -; d_call: TRBD1; j_call: TRBJ1-2; cdr3_nt: TGCAGCGTTGTGTGGGACAGGGGTAGCTACACCTTC; cdr3_aa: CSVVWDRGSYTF
v_call: TRBV27; clone_size: -; d_call: TRBD1; j_call: TRBJ1-5; cdr3_nt: TGTGCCAGCAGTTCCGGACAGGGTTGGGGGCAGCCCCAGCATTTT; cdr3_aa: CASSSGQGWGQPQHF
v_call: TRBV5-6; clone_size: once; d_call: -; j_call: TRBJ1-1; cdr3_nt: TGTGCCAGCAGCTTGGGACAGAAAGCTTTCTTT; cdr3_aa: CASSLGQKAFF
v_call: TRBV6-5; clone_size: -; d_call: -; j_call: TRBJ2-4; cdr3_nt: TGTGCCACCCGAACCATATTAGCCAAAAACATTCAGTACTTC; cdr3_aa: CATRTILAKNIQYF
v_call: TRBV19; clone_size: -; d_call: -; j_call: TRBJ2-1; cdr3_nt: TGTGCCAGTAGTGAGACTAGCTCCTACAATGAGCAGTTCTTC; cdr3_aa: CASSETSSYNEQFF
v_call: TRBV4-2; clone_size: -; d_call: -; j_call: TRBJ1-5; cdr3_nt: TGTGCCAGCAGCCCTCGGACGCGGCCTTGGGATCAGCCCCAGCATTTT; cdr3_aa: CASSPRTRPWDQPQHF
v_call: TRBV14; clone_size: -; d_call: -; j_call: TRBJ1-1; cdr3_nt: TGTGCCAGCAGCCATCTCGGAGGGAGCACTGAAGCTTTCTTT; cdr3_aa: CASSHLGGSTEAFF
v_call: TRBV11-3; clone_size: few; d_call: -; j_call: TRBJ2-5; cdr3_nt: TGTGCCAGCAGCCCTCAAGAGACCCAGTACTTC; cdr3_aa: CASSPQETQYF
v_call: TRBV7-9; clone_size: -; d_call: TRBD1; j_call: TRBJ1-2; cdr3_nt: TGTGCCAGCAGCTCCCTTGGGGACAGCTATGGCTACACCTTC; cdr3_aa: CASSSLGDSYGYTF
v_call: TRBV5-1; clone_size: -; d_call: -; j_call: TRBJ2-5; cdr3_nt: TGCGCCAGCAGCTTGGCCGGAACGCAGGAGACCCAGTACTTC; cdr3_aa: CASSLAGTQETQYF
v_call: TRBV30; clone_size: -; d_call: -; j_call: TRBJ1-2; cdr3_nt: TGTGCTTTATCAACTACAGGGTTCTCTGGCTACACCTTC; cdr3_aa: CALSTTGFSGYTF
v_call: TRBV27; clone_size: -; d_call: -; j_call: TRBJ1-6; cdr3_nt: TGTGCCAGCAGTTCAGGGGAGATGAATTCACCCCTCCACTTT; cdr3_aa: CASSSGEMNSPLHF
v_call: TRBV10-3; clone_size: -; d_call: -; j_call: TRBJ2-5; cdr3_nt: TGTGCCATCCGGAGGAACGACCAAGAGACCCAGTACTTC; cdr3_aa: CAIRRNDQETQYF
v_call: TRBV7-9; clone_size: -; d_call: TRBD2; j_call: TRBJ2-2; cdr3_nt: TGTGCCAGCAGCCCGTTGGGGGAGGGCCGTTCCGGGGAGCTGTTTTTT; cdr3_aa: CASSPLGEGRSGELFF
v_call: TRBV9; clone_size: -; d_call: -; j_call: TRBJ2-3; cdr3_nt: TGTGCCAGCAGCCTAGGGGGGGCTGATACGCAGTATTTT; cdr3_aa: CASSLGGADTQYF
v_call: TRBV9; clone_size: -; d_call: -; j_call: TRBJ1-2; cdr3_nt: TGTGCCAGCAGCGTAGTTGGGGGACTTAACTATGGCTACACCTTC; cdr3_aa: CASSVVGGLNYGYTF
v_call: TRBV6-2/TRBV6-3; clone_size: -; d_call: -; j_call: TRBJ2-1; cdr3_nt: TGTGCCAGCAGTTACCGGAACTCCGACAATGAGCAGTTCTTC; cdr3_aa: CASSYRNSDNEQFF